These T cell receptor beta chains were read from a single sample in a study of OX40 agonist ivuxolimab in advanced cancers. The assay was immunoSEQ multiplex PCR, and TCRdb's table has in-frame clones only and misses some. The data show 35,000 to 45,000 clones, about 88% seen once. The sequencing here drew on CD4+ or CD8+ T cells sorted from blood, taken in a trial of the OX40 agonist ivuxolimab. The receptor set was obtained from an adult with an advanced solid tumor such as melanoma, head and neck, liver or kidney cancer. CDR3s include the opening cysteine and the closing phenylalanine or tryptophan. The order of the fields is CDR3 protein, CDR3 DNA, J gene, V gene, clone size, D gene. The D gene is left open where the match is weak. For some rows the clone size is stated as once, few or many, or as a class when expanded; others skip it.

cdr3_aa: CASSLLTGNSPLHF
cdr3_nt: TGTGCCAGCAGCTTATTGACTGGTAATTCACCCCTCCACTTT
j_call: TRBJ1-6
v_call: TRBV11-2
clone_size: -
d_call: -

cdr3_aa: CASSNTGGSNQPQHF
cdr3_nt: TGTGCCAGCAGTAATACAGGGGGTAGCAATCAGCCCCAGCATTTT
j_call: TRBJ1-5
v_call: TRBV6-5
clone_size: -
d_call: TRBD1

cdr3_aa: CASSLDPADNEQFF
cdr3_nt: TGTGCCAGCAGCTTAGATCCGGCTGACAATGAGCAGTTCTTC
j_call: TRBJ2-1
v_call: TRBV7-5
clone_size: -
d_call: -

cdr3_aa: CASSFHDSFTEAFF
cdr3_nt: TGTGCCAGCAGTTTCCATGACAGCTTCACTGAAGCTTTCTTT
j_call: TRBJ1-1
v_call: TRBV27
clone_size: -
d_call: -

cdr3_aa: CASSGDWTGNEQFF
cdr3_nt: TGTGCCAGCAGTGGGGACTGGACTGGTAATGAGCAGTTCTTC
j_call: TRBJ2-1
v_call: TRBV6-1
clone_size: -
d_call: -

cdr3_aa: CASSSNPGAGETQYF
cdr3_nt: TGTGCCAGCAGCTCAAACCCCGGGGCCGGGGAGACCCAGTACTTC
j_call: TRBJ2-5
v_call: TRBV7-8
clone_size: -
d_call: -

cdr3_aa: CASSRTGTANEKLFF
cdr3_nt: TGCGCCAGCAGCCGCACCGGGACAGCTAATGAAAAACTGTTTTTT
j_call: TRBJ1-4
v_call: TRBV4-1
clone_size: once
d_call: TRBD1

cdr3_aa: CASSFSDRHNEKLFF
cdr3_nt: TGTGCCAGCAGCTTCTCGGACAGACACAATGAAAAACTGTTTTTT
j_call: TRBJ1-4
v_call: TRBV11-2
clone_size: few
d_call: -

cdr3_aa: CASSPRGAGETQYF
cdr3_nt: TGTGCCAGCTCACCGAGGGGGGCAGGAGAGACCCAGTACTTC
j_call: TRBJ2-5
v_call: TRBV18
clone_size: -
d_call: -

cdr3_aa: CASSPRLAGGFRELFF
cdr3_nt: TGTGCCAGTAGTCCGAGACTAGCGGGGGGGTTCAGGGAGCTGTTTTTT
j_call: TRBJ2-2
v_call: TRBV19
clone_size: -
d_call: TRBD2

cdr3_aa: CAISESLLDRDEDSNQPQHF
cdr3_nt: TGTGCCATCAGTGAGTCGCTCTTGGACAGGGACGAAGATAGCAATCAGCCCCAGCATTTT
j_call: TRBJ1-5
v_call: TRBV10-3
clone_size: -
d_call: TRBD1

cdr3_aa: CASSLAGVGDRYGYTF
cdr3_nt: TGTGCCAGCAGTTTAGCCGGTGTAGGGGATCGATATGGCTACACCTTC
j_call: TRBJ1-2
v_call: TRBV28
clone_size: -
d_call: -

cdr3_aa: CSAAGREETQYF
cdr3_nt: TGCAGCGCTGCGGGAAGGGAAGAGACCCAGTACTTC
j_call: TRBJ2-5
v_call: TRBV29-1
clone_size: -
d_call: -

cdr3_aa: CASSIIRPPVPGPRGGYTF
cdr3_nt: TGTGCCAGTAGTATAATACGCCCTCCCGTTCCGGGACCTAGGGGTGGCTACACCTTC
j_call: TRBJ1-2
v_call: TRBV19
clone_size: -
d_call: -

cdr3_aa: CASSTGLASSDTQYF
cdr3_nt: TGCGCCAGCAGCACGGGACTAGCCTCGTCAGATACGCAGTATTTT
j_call: TRBJ2-3
v_call: TRBV5-1
clone_size: -
d_call: TRBD2

cdr3_aa: CASSLGPRDRNTEAFF
cdr3_nt: TGCGCCAGCAGCTTGGGGCCCCGGGACAGGAACACTGAAGCTTTCTTT
j_call: TRBJ1-1
v_call: TRBV5-1
clone_size: once
d_call: TRBD1

cdr3_aa: CASSFEGTGGHEQYF
cdr3_nt: TGTGCCAGCAGCTTTGAAGGGACAGGGGGCCACGAGCAGTACTTC
j_call: TRBJ2-7
v_call: TRBV7-2
clone_size: -
d_call: TRBD1

cdr3_aa: CASSPTSQGEQFF
cdr3_nt: TGCGCCAGCAGCCCAACTAGTCAGGGTGAGCAGTTCTTC
j_call: TRBJ2-1
v_call: TRBV5-1
clone_size: -
d_call: -

cdr3_aa: CATTNQGLSTGELFF
cdr3_nt: TGTGCCACTACTAATCAGGGGCTAAGCACCGGGGAGCTGTTTTTT
j_call: TRBJ2-2
v_call: TRBV19
clone_size: -
d_call: -

cdr3_aa: CASSLVGYSGGPSSYNEQFF
cdr3_nt: TGTGCCAGCAGCTTAGTGGGGTATAGCGGGGGGCCGAGCTCCTACAATGAGCAGTTCTTC
j_call: TRBJ2-1
v_call: TRBV7-8
clone_size: -
d_call: TRBD2

cdr3_aa: CASRGRQFDSPLHF
cdr3_nt: TGTGCCAGCAGAGGGCGACAGTTTGATTCACCCCTCCACTTT
j_call: TRBJ1-6
v_call: TRBV6-5
clone_size: -
d_call: -

cdr3_aa: CASTTGVAETQYF
cdr3_nt: TGTGCCAGCACAACAGGGGTGGCAGAGACCCAGTACTTC
j_call: TRBJ2-5
v_call: TRBV2
clone_size: -
d_call: TRBD1

cdr3_aa: CASTDRRRGAKEKLFF
cdr3_nt: TGTGCCAGTACCGATCGTCGGAGGGGCGCAAAAGAAAAACTGTTTTTT
j_call: TRBJ1-4
v_call: TRBV19
clone_size: -
d_call: -

cdr3_aa: CASSLMGQETQYF
cdr3_nt: TGTGCCAGCAGCTTAATGGGACAAGAGACCCAGTACTTC
j_call: TRBJ2-5
v_call: TRBV7-3
clone_size: -
d_call: -

cdr3_aa: CASSSGPRYGYTF
cdr3_nt: TGTGCCAGCAGTTCAGGGCCCCGCTATGGCTACACCTTC
j_call: TRBJ1-2
v_call: TRBV5-6
clone_size: -
d_call: -

cdr3_aa: CASSSFGAAARSF
cdr3_nt: TGTGCCAGCAGTTCATTTGGGGCGGCCGCTCGGTCTTTT
j_call: TRBJ1-3
v_call: TRBV6-5
clone_size: few
d_call: -

cdr3_aa: CASSFDGAQETQYF
cdr3_nt: TGCGCCAGCAGCTTTGATGGGGCTCAAGAGACCCAGTACTTC
j_call: TRBJ2-5
v_call: TRBV5-1
clone_size: -
d_call: -

cdr3_aa: CASSNRAGANVLTF
cdr3_nt: TGTGCCAGTAGTAACAGGGCTGGGGCCAACGTCCTGACTTTC
j_call: TRBJ2-6
v_call: TRBV19
clone_size: -
d_call: -

cdr3_aa: CASSLGRDQPQHF
cdr3_nt: TGCGCCAGCAGCCTGGGACGGGACCAGCCCCAGCATTTT
j_call: TRBJ1-5
v_call: TRBV5-1
clone_size: few
d_call: -

cdr3_aa: CASSSNLQGGYTF
cdr3_nt: TGTGCCAGCAGCTCAAATCTCCAGGGGGGCTACACCTTC
j_call: TRBJ1-2
v_call: TRBV6-5
clone_size: once
d_call: -

cdr3_aa: CASSLEQGAGELFF
cdr3_nt: TGTGCCAGCAGCTTAGAACAGGGGGCCGGGGAGCTGTTTTTT
j_call: TRBJ2-2
v_call: TRBV7-6
clone_size: -
d_call: TRBD1

cdr3_aa: CASSLFYSTSNTEAFF
cdr3_nt: TGTGCCAGCAGCTTGTTTTACTCGACAAGCAACACTGAAGCTTTCTTT
j_call: TRBJ1-1
v_call: TRBV5-4
clone_size: -
d_call: -

cdr3_aa: CATSRPRTGNHSPLHF
cdr3_nt: TGTGCCACCAGCAGACCTAGGACAGGGAACCATTCACCCCTCCACTTT
j_call: TRBJ1-6
v_call: TRBV15
clone_size: -
d_call: TRBD1

cdr3_aa: CAIRLGLAVQETQYF
cdr3_nt: TGTGCCATCAGGCTGGGACTAGCGGTCCAAGAGACCCAGTACTTC
j_call: TRBJ2-5
v_call: TRBV10-3
clone_size: -
d_call: TRBD2

cdr3_aa: CATSSSSGGVYNEQFF
cdr3_nt: TGTGCCACCAGCAGCTCTAGCGGGGGGGTGTACAATGAGCAGTTCTTC
j_call: TRBJ2-1
v_call: TRBV15
clone_size: -
d_call: TRBD2

cdr3_aa: CASSESTGTDYGYTF
cdr3_nt: TGTGCCAGCAGCGAATCTACCGGGACAGACTATGGCTACACCTTC
j_call: TRBJ1-2
v_call: TRBV11-2
clone_size: -
d_call: TRBD1

cdr3_aa: CASSMNRAAGNTIYF
cdr3_nt: TGTGCCAGTAGTATGAACCGGGCTGCCGGAAACACCATATATTTT
j_call: TRBJ1-3
v_call: TRBV19
clone_size: -
d_call: -

cdr3_aa: CASVRDRGSNEQFF
cdr3_nt: TGTGCCAGCGTGCGGGACAGGGGGTCCAATGAGCAGTTCTTC
j_call: TRBJ2-1
v_call: TRBV7-2
clone_size: -
d_call: TRBD1

cdr3_aa: CASSTSRNQPQHF
cdr3_nt: TGTGCCAGCAGTACCTCAAGAAATCAGCCCCAGCATTTT
j_call: TRBJ1-5
v_call: TRBV27
clone_size: few
d_call: -

cdr3_aa: CASTPGTDRGGQPQHF
cdr3_nt: TGTGCCAGCACCCCAGGAACCGACAGGGGAGGACAGCCCCAGCATTTT
j_call: TRBJ1-5
v_call: TRBV5-8
clone_size: -
d_call: TRBD1

cdr3_aa: CASSPTSGGQETQYF
cdr3_nt: TGTGCCAGCAGTCCGACTAGCGGGGGCCAAGAGACCCAGTACTTC
j_call: TRBJ2-5
v_call: TRBV28
clone_size: -
d_call: TRBD2

cdr3_aa: CASSLEGRIAKLFF
cdr3_nt: TGTGCCAGCAGCTTGGAGGGAAGGATCGCAAAACTGTTTTTT
j_call: TRBJ1-4
v_call: TRBV11-2
clone_size: -
d_call: -

cdr3_aa: CASSLRGGRDIQYF
cdr3_nt: TGTGCCAGCAGCTTGAGAGGCGGGAGGGACATTCAGTACTTC
j_call: TRBJ2-4
v_call: TRBV5-6
clone_size: -
d_call: TRBD2

cdr3_aa: CASKIGGGHTYEQYF
cdr3_nt: TGCGCCAGCAAAATTGGCGGGGGTCATACCTACGAGCAGTACTTC
j_call: TRBJ2-7
v_call: TRBV10-1
clone_size: -
d_call: TRBD2

cdr3_aa: CASSPTSGENTGELFF
cdr3_nt: TGTGCCAGCAGCCCGACTAGCGGGGAGAACACCGGGGAGCTGTTTTTT
j_call: TRBJ2-2
v_call: TRBV5-4
clone_size: -
d_call: TRBD2